These T cell receptor beta chains were read from a single sample in a study of cytomegalovirus exposure and HLA in healthy donors. Only in-frame clones appear in the TCRdb table, and some are missing; sequencing was by immunoSEQ multiplex PCR. The data show about 160,000 clones, roughly 80% seen once. Sequences were obtained from PBMCs. The receptor source for this set is a male donor in good health and CMV-seropositive. Both conserved end residues are trimmed from each CDR3. The order of the fields is V gene, J gene, CDR3 protein.

v_gene: TRBV6-5; j_gene: TRBJ2-7; CDR3aa: ASSAGPNEQY
v_gene: TRBV15; j_gene: TRBJ1-5; CDR3aa: ATSRDRVGQPQH
v_gene: TRBV7-9; j_gene: TRBJ2-7; CDR3aa: ASSRTSGGYEQY
v_gene: TRBV28; j_gene: TRBJ1-2; CDR3aa: ASSFIAHRKGGIGYT
v_gene: TRBV5-4; j_gene: TRBJ2-7; CDR3aa: ATAGGRENYEQY
v_gene: TRBV6-9; j_gene: TRBJ1-3; CDR3aa: ASSYREGDRTSGNTIY
v_gene: TRBV9; j_gene: TRBJ2-1; CDR3aa: ASSAPRTGVDDEQF
v_gene: TRBV30; j_gene: TRBJ2-6; CDR3aa: AWTGGANVLT
v_gene: TRBV27; j_gene: TRBJ2-1; CDR3aa: ASSLSRSVNYNEQF
v_gene: TRBV5-1; j_gene: TRBJ1-4; CDR3aa: ASSLDRVEKLF
v_gene: TRBV5-1; j_gene: TRBJ2-7; CDR3aa: ASSPGVGGPPYEQY
v_gene: TRBV10-3; j_gene: TRBJ1-1; CDR3aa: AISTGSETEAF
v_gene: TRBV28; j_gene: TRBJ1-2; CDR3aa: ASSSPPGQGRDGYT
v_gene: TRBV19; j_gene: TRBJ1-5; CDR3aa: ASRGQGVPNQPQH